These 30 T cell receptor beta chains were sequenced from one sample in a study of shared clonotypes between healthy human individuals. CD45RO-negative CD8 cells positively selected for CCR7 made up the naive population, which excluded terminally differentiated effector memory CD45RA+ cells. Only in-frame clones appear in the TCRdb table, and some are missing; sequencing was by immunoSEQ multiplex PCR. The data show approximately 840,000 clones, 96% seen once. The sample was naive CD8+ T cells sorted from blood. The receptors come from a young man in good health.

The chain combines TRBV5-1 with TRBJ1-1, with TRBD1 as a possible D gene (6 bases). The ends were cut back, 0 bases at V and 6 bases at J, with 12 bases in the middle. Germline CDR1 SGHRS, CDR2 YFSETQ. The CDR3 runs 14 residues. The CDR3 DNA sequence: TGCGCCAGCAGCTTGGCAGGGGCTGCCGCTGAAGCTTTCTTT. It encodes CASSLAGAAAEAFF.

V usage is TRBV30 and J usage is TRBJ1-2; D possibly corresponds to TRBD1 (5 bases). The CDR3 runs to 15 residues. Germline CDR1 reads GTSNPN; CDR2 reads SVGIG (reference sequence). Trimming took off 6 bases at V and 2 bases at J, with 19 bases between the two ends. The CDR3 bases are TGTGCCTGCCCTGACAGAGACAAGGCGAACTATGGCTACACCTTC. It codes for CACPDRDKANYGYTF.

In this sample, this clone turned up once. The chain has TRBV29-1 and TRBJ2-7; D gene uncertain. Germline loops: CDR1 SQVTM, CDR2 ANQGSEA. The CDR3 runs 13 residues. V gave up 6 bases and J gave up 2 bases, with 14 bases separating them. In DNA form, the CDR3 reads TGCAGCGTCAGACCCCCCGAAGCCTACGAGCAGTACTTC. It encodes CSVRPPEAYEQYF.

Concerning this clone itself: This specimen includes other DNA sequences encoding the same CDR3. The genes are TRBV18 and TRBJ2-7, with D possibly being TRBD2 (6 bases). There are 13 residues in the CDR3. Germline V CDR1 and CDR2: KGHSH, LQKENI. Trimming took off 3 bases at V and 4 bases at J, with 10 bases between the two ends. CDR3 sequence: CASSPSGSYEQYF. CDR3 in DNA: TGTGCCAGCTCACCGTCCGGGAGTTACGAGCAGTACTTC.

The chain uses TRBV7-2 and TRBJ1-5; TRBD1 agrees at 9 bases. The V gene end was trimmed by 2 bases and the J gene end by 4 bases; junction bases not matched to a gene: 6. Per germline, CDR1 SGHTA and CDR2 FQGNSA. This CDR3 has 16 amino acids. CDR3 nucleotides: TGTGCCAGCAGCTTAATGACAGGGGGGAGGAATCAGCCCCAGCATTTT. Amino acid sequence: CASSLMTGGRNQPQHF.

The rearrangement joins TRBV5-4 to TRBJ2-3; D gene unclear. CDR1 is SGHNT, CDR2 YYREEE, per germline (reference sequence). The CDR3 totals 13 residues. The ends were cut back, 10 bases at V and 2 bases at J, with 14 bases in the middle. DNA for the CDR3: TGTGCCGCCTCTACGAGCATCACAGATACGCAGTATTTT. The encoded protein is CAASTSITDTQYF.

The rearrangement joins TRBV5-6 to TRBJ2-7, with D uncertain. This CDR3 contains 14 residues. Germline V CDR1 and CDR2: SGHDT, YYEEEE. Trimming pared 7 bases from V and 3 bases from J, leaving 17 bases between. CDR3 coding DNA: TGTGCCAGCCTCCGACGCTCCTCTTACTACGAGCAGTACTTC. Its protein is CASLRRSSYYEQYF.

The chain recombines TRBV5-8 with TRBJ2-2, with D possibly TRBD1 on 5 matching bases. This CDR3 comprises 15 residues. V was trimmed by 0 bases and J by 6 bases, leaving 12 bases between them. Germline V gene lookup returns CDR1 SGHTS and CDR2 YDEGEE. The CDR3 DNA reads TGTGCCAGCAGCTTGGAGGGGCGCATGGCCGGGGAGCTGTTTTTT. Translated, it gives CASSLEGRMAGELFF. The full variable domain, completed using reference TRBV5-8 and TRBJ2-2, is EAGVTQSPTHLIKTRGQQATLRCSPISGHTSVYWYQQALGLGLQFLLWYDEGEERNRGNFPPRFSGRQFPNYSSELNVNALELEDSALYLCASSLEGRMAGELFFGEGSRLTVL.

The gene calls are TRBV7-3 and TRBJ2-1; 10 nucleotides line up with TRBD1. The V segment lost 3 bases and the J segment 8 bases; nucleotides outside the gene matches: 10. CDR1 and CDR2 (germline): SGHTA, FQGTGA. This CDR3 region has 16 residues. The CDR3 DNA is TGTGCCAGCAGCTTTACGAGGGACAGGGGTATGCATGAGCAGTTCTTC. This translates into CASSFTRDRGMHEQFF.

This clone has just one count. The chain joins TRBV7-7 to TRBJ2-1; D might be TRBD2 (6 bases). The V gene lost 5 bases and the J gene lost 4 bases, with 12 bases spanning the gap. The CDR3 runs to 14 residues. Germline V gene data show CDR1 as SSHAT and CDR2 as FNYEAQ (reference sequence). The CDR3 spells CASSARLGYNEQFF. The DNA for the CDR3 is TGTGCCAGCAGCGCAAGACTAGGGTACAATGAGCAGTTCTTC.

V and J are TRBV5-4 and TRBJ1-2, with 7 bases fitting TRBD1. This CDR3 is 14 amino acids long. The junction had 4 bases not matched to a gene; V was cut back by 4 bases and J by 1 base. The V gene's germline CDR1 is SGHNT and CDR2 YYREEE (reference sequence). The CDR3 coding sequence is TGTGCCAGCAGCGCGACAGGGATTAACTATGGCTACACCTTC. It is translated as CASSATGINYGYTF.

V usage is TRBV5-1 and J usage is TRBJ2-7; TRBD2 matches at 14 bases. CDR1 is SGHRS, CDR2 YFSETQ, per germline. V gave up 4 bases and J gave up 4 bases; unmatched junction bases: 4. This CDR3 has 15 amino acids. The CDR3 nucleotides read TGCGCCAGCAGCCAGGGACTAGCGGGAGAGTACGAGCAGTACTTC. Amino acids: CASSQGLAGEYEQYF.

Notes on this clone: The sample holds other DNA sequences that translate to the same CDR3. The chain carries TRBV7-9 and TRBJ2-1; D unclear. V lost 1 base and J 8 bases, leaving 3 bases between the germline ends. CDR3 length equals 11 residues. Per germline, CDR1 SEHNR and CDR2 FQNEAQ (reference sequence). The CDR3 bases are TGTGCCAGCAGCTTAGGAGATGAGCAGTTCTTC. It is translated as CASSLGDEQFF. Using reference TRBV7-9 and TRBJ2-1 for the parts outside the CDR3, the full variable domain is DTGVSQNPRHKITKRGQNVTFRCDPISEHNRLYWYRQTLGQGPEFLTYFQNEAQLEKSRLLSDRFSAERPKGSFSTLEIQRTEQGDSAMYLCASSLGDEQFFGPGTRLTVL.

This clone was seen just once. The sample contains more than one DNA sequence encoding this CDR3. CDR3 DNA sequence: TGCGCCAGCAGCTTGGGGCAAGAGACCCAGTACTTC. This gives the protein CASSLGQETQYF. The chain combines TRBV5-1 with TRBJ2-5; D is uncertain. The CDR3 contains 12 residues. The ends were cut back, 0 bases at V and 2 bases at J, with 2 bases in the middle. The germline CDR1 and CDR2 sequences are SGHRS and YFSETQ. The whole variable domain, remainder taken from reference TRBV5-1 and TRBJ2-5, is KAGVTQTPRYLIKTRGQQVTLSCSPISGHRSVSWYQQTPGQGLQFLFEYFSETQRNKGNFPGRFSGRQFSNSRSEMNVSTLELGDSALYLCASSLGQETQYFGPGTRLLVL.

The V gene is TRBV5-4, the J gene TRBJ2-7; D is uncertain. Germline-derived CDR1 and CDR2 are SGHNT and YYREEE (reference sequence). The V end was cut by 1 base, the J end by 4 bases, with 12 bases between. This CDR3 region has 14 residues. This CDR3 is CASSLFRSKYEQYF. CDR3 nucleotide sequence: TGTGCCAGCAGCTTGTTTCGGAGCAAATACGAGCAGTACTTC.

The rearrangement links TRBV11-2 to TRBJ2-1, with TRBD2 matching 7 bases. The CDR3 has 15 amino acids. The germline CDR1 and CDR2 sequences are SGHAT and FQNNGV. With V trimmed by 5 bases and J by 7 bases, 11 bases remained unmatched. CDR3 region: CASSAPRGSSNEQFF. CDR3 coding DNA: TGTGCCAGCAGCGCTCCGCGCGGGAGTTCGAATGAGCAGTTCTTC.

DNA of the CDR3: TGTGCCAGCAGTTCGTTACCCGGGGAAGAAGCTTTCTTT. It encodes CASSSLPGEEAFF. The chain combines TRBV27 with TRBJ1-1, with D uncertain. This CDR3 comprises 13 residues. V shed 4 bases and J shed 8 bases, with 14 bases lying between them. The germline CDR1 and CDR2 sequences are MNHEY and SMNVEV (reference sequence).

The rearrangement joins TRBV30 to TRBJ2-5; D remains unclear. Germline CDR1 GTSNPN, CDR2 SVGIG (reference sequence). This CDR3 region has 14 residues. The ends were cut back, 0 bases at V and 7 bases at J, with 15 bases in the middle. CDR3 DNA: TGTGCCTGGAGTGTATCGGGTGGGCTACCGACCCAGTACTTC. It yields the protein CAWSVSGGLPTQYF.

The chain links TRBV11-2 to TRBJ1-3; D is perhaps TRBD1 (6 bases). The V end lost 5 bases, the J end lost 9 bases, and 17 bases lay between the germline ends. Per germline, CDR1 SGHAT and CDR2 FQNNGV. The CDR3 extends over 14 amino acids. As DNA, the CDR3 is TGTGCCAGCAGCACGTACAGGGACGGTGGCACCATATATTTT. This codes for CASSTYRDGGTIYF.

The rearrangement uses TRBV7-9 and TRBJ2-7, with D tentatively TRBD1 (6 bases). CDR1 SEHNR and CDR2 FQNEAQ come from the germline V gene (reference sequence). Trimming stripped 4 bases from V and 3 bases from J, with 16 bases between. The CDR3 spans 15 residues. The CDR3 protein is CASSSYREGDYEQYF. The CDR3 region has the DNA TGTGCCAGCAGCTCCTACAGGGAAGGGGACTACGAGCAGTACTTC.

The chain's CDR3 is CSVLKTGAGLEQYF. CDR3 sequence (DNA): TGCAGCGTCCTTAAAACAGGGGCTGGCCTCGAGCAGTACTTC. V is TRBV29-1 and J is TRBJ2-7; 7 nucleotides match TRBD1. The CDR3 loop spans 14 amino acids. V shed 6 bases and J 6 bases; nucleotides not matched to a gene: 14. CDR1 SQVTM and CDR2 ANQGSEA come from the germline V gene.

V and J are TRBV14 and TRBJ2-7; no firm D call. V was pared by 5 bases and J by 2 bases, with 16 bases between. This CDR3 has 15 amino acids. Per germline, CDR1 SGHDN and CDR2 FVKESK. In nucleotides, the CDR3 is TGTGCCAGCAGCACACGATCCGGGTCCCCCTACGAGCAGTACTTC. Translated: CASSTRSGSPYEQYF.

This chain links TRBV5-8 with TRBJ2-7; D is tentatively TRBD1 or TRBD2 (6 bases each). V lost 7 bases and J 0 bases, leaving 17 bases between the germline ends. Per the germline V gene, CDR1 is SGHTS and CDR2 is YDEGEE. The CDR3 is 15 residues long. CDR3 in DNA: TGTGCCAGCGGCACAGGGACTCTCAGCTCCTACGAGCAGTACTTC. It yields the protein CASGTGTLSSYEQYF.

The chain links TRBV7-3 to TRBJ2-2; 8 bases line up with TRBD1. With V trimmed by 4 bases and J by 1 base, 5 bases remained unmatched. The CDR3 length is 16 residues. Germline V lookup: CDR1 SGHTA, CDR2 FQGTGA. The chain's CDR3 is CASSYGGTGNTGELFF. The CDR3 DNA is TGTGCCAGCAGCTACGGTGGGACAGGGAACACCGGGGAGCTGTTTTTT.

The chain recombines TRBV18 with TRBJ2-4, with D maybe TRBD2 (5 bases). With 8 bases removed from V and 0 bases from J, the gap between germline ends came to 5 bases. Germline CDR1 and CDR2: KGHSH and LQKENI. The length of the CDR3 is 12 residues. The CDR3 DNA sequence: TGTGCCAGCGGACTAGCCAAAAACATTCAGTACTTC. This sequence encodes CASGLAKNIQYF.

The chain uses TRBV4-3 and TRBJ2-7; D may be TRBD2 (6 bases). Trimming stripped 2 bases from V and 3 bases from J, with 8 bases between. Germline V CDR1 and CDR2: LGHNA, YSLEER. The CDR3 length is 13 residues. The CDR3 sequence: CASSQWGDYEQYF. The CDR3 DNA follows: TGCGCCAGCAGCCAATGGGGGGACTACGAGCAGTACTTC.

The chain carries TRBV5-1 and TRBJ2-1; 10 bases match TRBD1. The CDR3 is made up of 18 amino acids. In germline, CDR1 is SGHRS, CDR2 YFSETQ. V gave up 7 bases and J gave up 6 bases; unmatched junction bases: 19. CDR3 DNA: TGCGCCAGCCATTTAACTTTTCCGGGACAGGGGACAATCAATGAGCAGTTCTTC. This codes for CASHLTFPGQGTINEQFF.

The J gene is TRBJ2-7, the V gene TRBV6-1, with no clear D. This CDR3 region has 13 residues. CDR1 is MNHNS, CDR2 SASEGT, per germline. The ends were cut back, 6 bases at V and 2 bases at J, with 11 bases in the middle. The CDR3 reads CASRHDPAYEQYF. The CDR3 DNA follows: TGTGCCAGCAGACACGACCCCGCCTACGAGCAGTACTTC.

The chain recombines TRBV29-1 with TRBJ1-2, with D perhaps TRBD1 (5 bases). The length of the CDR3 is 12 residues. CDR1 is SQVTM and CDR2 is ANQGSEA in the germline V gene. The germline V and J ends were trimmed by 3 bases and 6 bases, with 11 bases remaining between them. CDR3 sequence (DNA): TGCAGCGTTGATGGGGGACTTAATGGCTACACCTTC. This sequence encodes CSVDGGLNGYTF. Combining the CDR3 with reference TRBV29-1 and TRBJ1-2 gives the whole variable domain SAVISQKPSRDICQRGTSLTIQCQVDSQVTMMFWYRQQPGQSLTLIATANQGSEATYESGFVIDKFPISRPNLTFSTLTVSNMSPEDSSIYLCSVDGGLNGYTFGSGTRLTVV.

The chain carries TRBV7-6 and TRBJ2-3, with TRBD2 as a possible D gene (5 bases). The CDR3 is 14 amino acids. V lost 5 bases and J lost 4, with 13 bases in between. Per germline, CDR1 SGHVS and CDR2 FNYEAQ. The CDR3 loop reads CASSRFHGADTQYF. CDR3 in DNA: TGTGCCAGCAGCAGGTTCCACGGGGCAGATACGCAGTATTTT.